The 15 T cell receptor beta chains listed next were all sequenced from one sample in a study of T cell repertoires in cytomegalovirus infection. TCRdb reanalysed the reads using MiXCR and keeps one entry per CDR3 protein. Among roughly 600,000 distinct CDR3 sequences listed, approximately 24% were seen once. Sequencing was carried out using CD8+ T cells from PBMCs. The source of these receptors is a human donor in good health (CMV status not recorded). Some clones in this sample may be carry-over from other donors' samples.

This clonotype showed up many times. The V and J genes are TRBV12-3 or TRBV12-4 and TRBJ2-3, with D perhaps being TRBD1 or TRBD2 (6 bases each). There are 16 residues in the CDR3. V lost 5 bases and J lost 2, with 17 bases in between. The CDR3 bases are TGTGCCAGCAGTCCCCCTACGGGGGCCTTCACAGATACGCAGTATTTT. Protein product: CASSPPTGAFTDTQYF.

This chain uses TRBV7-9 with TRBJ1-4, with D perhaps TRBD1 (6 bases). The germline V gene encodes CDR1 SEHNR and CDR2 FQNEAQ (reference sequence). V was shortened by 2 bases and J by 3 bases, with 13 bases between the two germline ends. This CDR3 is built from 16 residues. DNA of the CDR3: TGTGCCAGCAGCTTACCCGGCCAGGGGTCTAATGAAAAACTGTTTTTT. Translation: CASSLPGQGSNEKLFF.

This clonotype was seen once. The rearrangement links TRBV2 to TRBJ1-1; weak D call: TRBD1 (5 bases). The CDR3 runs to 12 residues. Trimming cost V 10 bases and J 5 bases, with 14 bases left between them. CDR1 and CDR2 (germline): SNHLY, FYNNEI. The chain's CDR3 is CATLLGTTEAFF. In nucleotides, the CDR3 is TGTGCCACCCTCCTGGGGACGACTGAAGCTTTCTTT.

This rearrangement joins TRBV20-1 to TRBJ1-2; TRBD1 agrees at 7 bases. V shed 3 bases and J 0 bases; nucleotides not matched to a gene: 13. Germline V lookup: CDR1 DFQATT, CDR2 SNEGSKA (reference sequence). This CDR3 is built from 17 residues. CDR3 loop: CSASIKDRRRANYGYTF. The CDR3 bases are TGCAGTGCTAGTATCAAGGACAGGAGAAGAGCTAACTATGGCTACACCTTC.

This clonotype was counted at least ten times. The CDR3 region is CASSWDYSYEQYV. CDR3 DNA sequence: TGTGCCAGCAGTTGGGACTACTCCTACGAGCAGTACGTC. This chain connects TRBV6-2 or TRBV6-3 to TRBJ2-7, with 7 nucleotides matching TRBD2. Germline values: CDR1 MNHEY, CDR2 SVGEGT. V was pared by 4 bases and J by 0 bases, with 0 bases of the junction left unmatched. The CDR3 totals 13 residues.

This clonotype was picked up a small number of times. The V and J genes are TRBV28 and TRBJ2-1; D is unresolved. V was pared by 1 base and J by 4 bases, with 14 bases between. Germline CDR1 is MDHEN and CDR2 is SYDVKM. The CDR3 length is 16 residues. This chain's CDR3 is CASSLSIAKGYNEQFF. CDR3 bases: TGTGCCAGCAGTTTATCCATAGCAAAGGGATACAATGAGCAGTTCTTC.

Worth noting for this clonotype: A much larger clone differs by one base, so this may be a read error. The chain employs TRBV7-2 and TRBJ1-3; D is unclear. The CDR3 is 15 amino acids. Deletions cut 3 bases from V and 8 bases from J, with 17 bases between. CDR1 SGHTA and CDR2 FQGNSA come from the germline V gene. The CDR3 sequence is CASSFPNGQMDTIYF. The CDR3 DNA follows: TGTGCCAGCAGCTTTCCGAACGGTCAGATGGACACCATATATTTT.

With regard to this clonotype: A much larger clone sits a single nucleotide away, making a read error possible. The rearrangement uses TRBV28 and TRBJ2-1; 7 positions agree with TRBD1. This CDR3 has 17 amino acids. The germline CDR1 and CDR2 sequences are MDHEN and SYDVKM. The CDR3 sequence: CVSSARYRDRRYNEQFF. CDR3 sequence (DNA): TGTGTCAGCAGTGCCCGTTACCGGGACAGACGCTACAATGAGCAGTTCTTC.

The V gene is TRBV25-1, the J gene TRBJ1-5; D gene ambiguous. This CDR3 is 14 amino acids long. Germline V CDR1 and CDR2: MGHDK, SYGVNS. V shed 4 bases and J shed 5 bases, with 12 bases lying between them. CDR3 in amino acids: CASSVDMEDQPQHF. In DNA, the CDR3 is TGTGCCAGCAGTGTCGATATGGAGGATCAGCCCCAGCATTTT.

The gene calls are TRBV28 and TRBJ2-7; D might be TRBD2 (6 bases). Germline values: CDR1 MDHEN, CDR2 SYDVKM. The V and J ends lost 6 bases and 3 bases respectively, with 21 bases between them. The CDR3 has 16 amino acids. In DNA form, the CDR3 reads TGTGCCAGCAGCCACGCCCTCCGGAGGGCAGACTACGAGCAGTACGTC. Its protein is CASSHALRRADYEQYV.

This clonotype came up a few times. The rearrangement links TRBV27 to TRBJ1-2; D unclear. The CDR3 runs 16 residues. CDR1 is MNHEY and CDR2 is SMNVEV in the germline V gene (reference sequence). V was clipped by 0 bases and J by 4 bases, with 15 bases between them. The CDR3 reads CASSLSPGNLRYGYTF. The DNA for the CDR3 is TGTGCCAGCAGTTTATCCCCGGGGAACCTTCGCTATGGCTACACCTTC.

This clonotype was found a few times. This chain uses TRBV20-1 with TRBJ2-2, with D uncertain. V was clipped by 4 bases and J by 7 bases, with 16 bases between them. Germline values: CDR1 DFQATT, CDR2 SNEGSKA (reference sequence). This CDR3 is built from 14 residues. CDR3 nucleotide sequence: TGCAGTGCTACCAATCGCTGGCGGAGCGGGGAGCTGTTTTTT. Protein: CSATNRWRSGELFF.

As to this clonotype: One end of the junction varies from germline; a read error may be responsible. The J gene is TRBJ1-1, the V gene TRBV7-9; D ambiguous. The CDR3 length is 16 residues. Germline lookup yields CDR1 SEHNR and CDR2 FQNEAQ (reference sequence). The CDR3 DNA sequence: TGTGCCAGCAGCTTTATAGGAAGAACTATGAACACTGAAGCCTTCTTT. Protein: CASSFIGRTMNTEAFF.

This rearrangement joins TRBV29-1 to TRBJ2-5, with 8 bases fitting TRBD1. The length of the CDR3 is 14 residues. Germline assignment: CDR1 SQVTM and CDR2 ANQGSEA. V gave up 2 bases and J gave up 2 bases; unmatched junction bases: 4. CDR3 bases: TGCAGCGTTGAATCTAGGACAGGGCAAGAGACCCAGTACTTC. It encodes CSVESRTGQETQYF.

This clonotype was seen at least ten times. The V and J genes are TRBV7-6 and TRBJ2-7; 10 nucleotides align to TRBD1. The junction had 13 bases not matched to a gene; V was cut back by 4 bases and J by 7 bases. The V gene's germline CDR1 is SGHVS and CDR2 FNYEAQ. The CDR3 contains 16 residues. This chain's CDR3 is CASSSTGGEVAGEQYF. CDR3 DNA sequence: TGTGCCAGCAGCTCGACAGGGGGCGAGGTCGCTGGAGAGCAGTACTTC.